What follows describes a single TCR beta chain. Its antigen remains unidentified. Primers included in the PCR were 60 Vbeta and 13 Jbeta primers. Repertoires were generated with immunoSEQ multiplex PCR, while TCRdb's copy carries only in-frame clones and drops some. The data contain 120,000 to 150,000 clones, roughly 70% of them seen just once; the ten biggest clones take up about 4.7%. The data were taken from a study of cytomegalovirus exposure and HLA in healthy donors. V shed 3 bases and J shed 3 bases, with 9 bases lying between them. The CDR3 runs to 13 residues. In germline, CDR1 is GTSNPN, CDR2 SVGIG (reference sequence). Study outcomes and limitations: What a later analysis reportedly showed was that an Asian-associated ancestry cluster had fewer N-insertions than the roughly 700-donor mean. Later work found most CMV-associated TCR beta chains apparently HLA-restricted. An analysis that was carried out later associated approximately 15,000 TCR beta sequences with HLA alleles at 0.05 false discovery rate.

The clonotype originates from a man aged 55 to 70 in good health and CMV-seronegative. The chain combines TRBV30 with TRBJ1-5, with D perhaps matching TRBD1 (6 bases). Sequencing was carried out using PBMCs. CDR3 sequence reads: CAWRDSFNQPQHF. In nucleotides, the CDR3 is TGTGCCTGGAGGGACAGCTTCAATCAGCCCCAGCATTTT.